These T cell receptor beta chains were read from a single sample in a study of graft-versus-host responses after intestinal transplantation. These TCRs are of unknown antigen specificity. TCRdb keeps only in-frame clones here, not all; method: immunoSEQ multiplex PCR. The sample consists of 81,000 or so clones, 90% to 95% of them appearing once. The sample here was unstimulated CD8+ T cells sorted from spleen or lymph node cells, taken before transplant. All receptors derive from a human donor who was the organ donor for an intestinal transplant. The CDR3 runs from the conserved cysteine through the conserved F or W.

J gene,V gene,CDR3 protein
TRBJ2-7,TRBV6-1,CASSDLAARIPEQYF
.,TRBV28,CASSFPPGIRGYEQYF
TRBJ1-4,TRBV27,CASSLGGQHATNEKLFF
TRBJ2-5,TRBV27,CASSTLQGLETQYF
TRBJ1-5,TRBV5-4,CASSNYREPGQPQHF
TRBJ2-3,TRBV7-2,CASSLAGRPGTDTQYF
TRBJ2-5,TRBV6-5,CATGTSGGAGETQYF
TRBJ1-1,TRBV5-1,CASSLTLRGAAGPWAEAFF
.,TRBV11-2,CASSDSRPYEQYF
TRBJ1-4,TRBV28,CASSPTGTGVSSDEKLFF
TRBJ2-7,TRBV18,CASSPWSLAGVKSSYEQYF
TRBJ2-2,TRBV20-1,CSASSPGELFF
TRBJ2-1,TRBV2,CATTGGAYNEQFF
TRBJ2-7,TRBV30,CAWGSRTGSSYEQYF
TRBJ2-7,TRBV11-2,CASSLGRARPGYSSYEQYF
TRBJ1-6,TRBV5-1,CASSVEDRSPLHF
TRBJ2-1,TRBV27,CASSLADNEQFF
TRBJ1-1,TRBV4-1,CASSQKGGEAFF
TRBJ2-3,TRBV10-3,CAISGLAGGTTPTDTQYF
TRBJ1-6,TRBV9,CASSVVAERNSPLHF
TRBJ2-7,TRBV27,CASSAGTTTYEQYF
TRBJ2-5,TRBV30,CAWSSLAPETQYF
TRBJ2-2,TRBV4-2,CASLRGTGELFF
TRBJ2-7,TRBV19,CASSIWSSGEQYF
TRBJ1-2,TRBV19,CASSIALGDYGYTF
TRBJ1-6,TRBV4-1,CASSQTTRVYNSPLHF
TRBJ2-7,TRBV4-1,CASSQVPGWTTYEQYF
TRBJ2-2,TRBV29-1,CSVEVGTGGIRTGELFF
TRBJ1-1,TRBV5-4,CASSFGGQAYEAFF
TRBJ2-5,TRBV21-1,CASGRLAGEPQETQYF
TRBJ1-1,TRBV7-9,CASSLARTNTEAFF
TRBJ2-3,TRBV28,CASSYPRGAGGPVDTQYF
TRBJ1-5,TRBV19,CASSMIPGGGQPQHF
TRBJ2-3,TRBV5-6,CASSSGGIGGPDTQYF
TRBJ2-7,TRBV27,CASSERGASYEQYF
TRBJ1-4,TRBV6-5,CASSYSEGSREKLFF